This entry lists 10 T cell receptor beta chains sequenced from one sample in a study of siplizumab effects on memory and regulatory T cells. Sequencing was performed with immunoSEQ multiplex PCR; in TCRdb, only in-frame clones are kept and a portion is missing. The sample has over 85,000 clones, approximately 93% seen once. Sequenced input: CD8+ T cells sorted from blood. These receptor sequences come from a human donor in good health.

Within the sample, this clone is medium-sized (0.01 to 0.1%). The chain combines TRBV6-1 with TRBJ1-1; unclear D gene. Per the germline V gene, CDR1 is MNHNS and CDR2 is SASEGT. V was shortened by 8 bases and J by 1 base, with 11 bases between the two germline ends. This CDR3 is built from 13 residues. CDR3 coding DNA: TGTGCCAGCGTGGAAAGGGAGAACACTGAAGCTTTCTTT. The encoded protein is CASVERENTEAFF.

The chain recombines TRBV6-4 with TRBJ2-1; 9 nucleotides agree with TRBD1. Germline CDR1 is MRHNA and CDR2 is SNTAGT. The CDR3 sequence is 14 residues long. V gave up 7 bases and J gave up 2 bases; unmatched junction bases: 3. CDR3 residues: CASMDRGPYNEQFF. CDR3 DNA sequence: TGTGCCAGCATGGACAGGGGCCCCTACAATGAGCAGTTCTTC.

The CDR3 protein is CASSSTGDWGTEAFF. Written as DNA, the CDR3 is TGTGCCAGCAGCTCGACAGGGGATTGGGGCACTGAAGCTTTCTTT. The V and J genes are TRBV5-6 and TRBJ1-1; 8 nucleotides line up with TRBD1. The CDR3 is made up of 15 amino acids. Germline V gives CDR1 SGHDT, CDR2 YYEEEE. The V and J ends lost 3 bases and 4 bases, in that order; junction bases with no gene match: 8.

The chain combines TRBV19 with TRBJ2-5; 7 nucleotides line up with TRBD2. Germline loops: CDR1 LNHDA, CDR2 SQIVND (reference sequence). The CDR3 length is 15 residues. V lost 3 bases and J lost 2; bases outside the gene matches: 6. This chain's CDR3 is CASSIGASGQETQYF. CDR3 bases: TGTGCCAGTAGTATTGGGGCTAGCGGACAAGAGACCCAGTACTTC.

V is TRBV7-3 and J is TRBJ2-2; TRBD1 matches at 8 bases. The CDR3 is made up of 16 amino acids. The junction had 4 bases not matched to a gene; V was cut back by 0 bases and J by 4 bases. The V gene's germline CDR1 is SGHTA and CDR2 FQGTGA. The CDR3 bases are TGTGCCAGCAGCTTAACCGGACAGGGACCCACCGGGGAGCTGTTTTTT. Translated, it gives CASSLTGQGPTGELFF.

This chain uses TRBV11-3 with TRBJ2-5; TRBD1 agrees at 7 bases. The CDR3 sequence is 14 residues long. Trimming took 2 bases from V and 5 from J; bases not matched to a gene: 5. Germline loops: CDR1 SGHNT, CDR2 YENEEA. The CDR3 DNA follows: TGTGCCAGCAGCTTAACACAGGGGAGCGAGACCCAGTACTTC. Translated, it gives CASSLTQGSETQYF. Filled out from reference TRBV11-3 and TRBJ2-5, the complete variable domain reads EAGVVQSPRYKIIEKKQPVAFWCNPISGHNTLYWYLQNLGQGPELLIRYENEEAVDDSQLPKDRFSAERLKGVDSTLKIQPAELGDSAVYLCASSLTQGSETQYFGPGTRLLVL.

The chain couples TRBV6-5 to TRBJ2-4, with D unresolved. The CDR3 totals 13 residues. CDR1 and CDR2 (germline): MNHEY, SVGAGI. V lost 0 bases and J lost 3, with 3 bases in between. Here the CDR3 DNA reads TGTGCCAGCAGTTACTCCTTCAAAAACATTCAGTACTTC. This sequence encodes CASSYSFKNIQYF.

As to this clone: Germline and junction disagree at one end, which may indicate a read error. The chain recombines TRBV2 with TRBJ2-7, with no clear D. Per germline, CDR1 SNHLY and CDR2 FYNNEI. The CDR3 length is 12 residues. The CDR3 DNA sequence: TGTGCCAGCAGTGATGTTACCTTACTTTTGTGTTTC. This gives the protein CASSDVTLLLCF.

The chain carries TRBV7-3 and TRBJ2-7; TRBD2 aligns across 8 bases. The CDR3 loop spans 15 amino acids. J lost 4 bases, V lost 5 bases, and 10 bases had no gene match. The germline V gene encodes CDR1 SGHTA and CDR2 FQGTGA. The CDR3 DNA sequence: TGTGCCAGCAGCCAGAGCGGGGGCCCTTCTTACGAGCAGTACTTC. Protein product: CASSQSGGPSYEQYF.

The chain joins TRBV5-4 to TRBJ2-3; 9 bases fit TRBD1. This CDR3 spans 15 amino acids. CDR1 and CDR2 from the germline V gene are SGHNT and YYREEE (reference sequence). V shed 5 bases, J shed 6 bases, and the junction held 10 bases outside the gene matches. The DNA of the CDR3 is TGTGCCAGCAGAGATCCGGGACAGGGCCGGGATACGCAGTATTTT. Translated: CASRDPGQGRDTQYF.